These 20 T cell receptor beta chains were all obtained from the same sample, sequenced in a study of beta chain features in type 1 diabetes (dated by TCRdb to between 2018 and 2020). The research as a whole found: In all four CD4+ subsets, TCRB CDR3 length was moderately but significantly shorter in type 1 diabetes patients.

Their cognate antigens are unknown. The library was generated by the immunoSEQ multiplex PCR assay. The entire amount of isolated RNA was reverse transcribed using the High Capacity cDNA Reverse Transcription Kit, so the sequenced TCRB transcripts were expressed ones. TCRdb stores this immuneACCESS table with in-frame sequences only. Part of the clones is absent; in the studies checked, under half of the shortfall reflects unresolved V genes, and no reason is known for the rest. For this sample there are 300,000 to 400,000 clones; 9.6% appear just once. Of the sample, about 0.63% is held by the ten largest clones. Sequenced: central memory CD4+ T cells from blood. The receptors were gathered from a young man with type 1 diabetes.

This clone showed up just a few times. The J gene is TRBJ2-2, the V gene TRBV29-1; tentative D call: TRBD2 (5 bases). Germline CDR1 reads SQVTM; CDR2 reads ANQGSEA. The CDR3 sequence is 14 residues long. V was shortened by 3 bases and J by 7 bases, with 15 bases between the two germline ends. The CDR3 sequence is CSVEKRPRNGELFF. CDR3 nucleotides: TGCAGCGTTGAGAAGCGGCCAAGGAACGGGGAGCTGTTTTTT.

The CDR3 reads CASRTSGNTGELFF. The CDR3, as DNA: TGTGCCAGCCGGACTAGCGGTAACACCGGGGAGCTGTTTTTT. This rearrangement joins TRBV7-8 to TRBJ2-2; 10 bases match TRBD2. J gave up 2 bases and V 8 bases, and 2 bases lay outside the gene matches. The CDR3 is 14 amino acids. The germline V gene has CDR1 SGHVS and CDR2 FQNEAQ.

The rearrangement links TRBV18 to TRBJ2-7, with D perhaps TRBD1 (5 bases). CDR1 is KGHSH, CDR2 LQKENI, per germline. V was cut by 2 bases and J by 3 bases, with 11 bases left in between. The CDR3 covers 14 residues. The CDR3 coding sequence is TGTGCCAGCTCACCAGACAGATTAAACTACGAGCAGTACTTC. Translating gives CASSPDRLNYEQYF.

The CDR3 nucleotides read TGCGCCAGCAGCACAGGACAGGGGATCGACGAGCAGTACTTC. Protein: CASSTGQGIDEQYF. The chain links TRBV5-1 to TRBJ2-7; 9 bases are a match to TRBD1. The CDR3 runs to 14 residues. Trimming removed 4 bases from V and 5 bases from J; junction bases left unmatched: 7. In germline, CDR1 is SGHRS, CDR2 YFSETQ.

The chain has TRBV4-2 and TRBJ2-7; maybe TRBD1 (5 bases). CDR1 and CDR2 (germline): LGHNA, YNFKEQ. Trimming took 5 bases from V and 3 from J, leaving 14 bases between them. The CDR3 length is 14 residues. The CDR3 DNA is TGTGCCAGCAGCTACACCCGAACAGGCTACGAGCAGTACTTC. Translated, it gives CASSYTRTGYEQYF.

This chain links TRBV7-2 with TRBJ2-1, with TRBD1 as a possible D gene (5 bases). This CDR3 is 15 amino acids long. Germline loops: CDR1 SGHTA, CDR2 FQGNSA. Trimming shortened V by 5 bases and J by 0 bases, and 11 bases separated the two germline ends. CDR3 sequence: CASSLDSSSYNEQFF. CDR3 nucleotides: TGTGCCAGCAGCCTAGACAGTAGCTCCTACAATGAGCAGTTCTTC.

This clone occurred many times. The gene calls are TRBV11-1 and TRBJ2-2; 7 bases align to TRBD1. This CDR3 has 15 amino acids. The junction had 4 bases not matched to a gene; V was cut back by 5 bases and J by 1 base. Germline loops: CDR1 SGHAT, CDR2 FQDESV (reference sequence). CDR3 protein: CASSADRENTGELFF. The CDR3 bases are TGTGCCAGCAGCGCCGACAGGGAGAACACCGGGGAGCTGTTTTTT.

The CDR3 loop reads CASSDRMPGAGELFF. CDR3 coding DNA: TGTGCCAGCAGTGATAGGATGCCCGGGGCCGGGGAGCTGTTTTTT. The gene calls are TRBV2 and TRBJ2-2, with D maybe TRBD2 (5 bases). The CDR3 consists of 15 residues. V shed 3 bases and J shed 6 bases, with 14 bases lying between them. The germline V gene encodes CDR1 SNHLY and CDR2 FYNNEI.

This clone has more than one count but fewer than ten. This chain joins TRBV28 and TRBJ1-2; TRBD1 might be the D (6 bases). V gave up 2 bases and J gave up 0 bases, with 7 bases separating them. In germline, CDR1 is MDHEN, CDR2 SYDVKM. The CDR3 spans 14 residues. The CDR3 DNA reads TGTGCCAGCAGTTTAGGGGGGCCTAACTATGGCTACACCTTC. This encodes CASSLGGPNYGYTF.

The chain joins TRBV30 to TRBJ2-7; 11 bases are shared with TRBD2. This CDR3 comprises 14 residues. Trimming took 2 bases from V and 4 from J; bases not matched to a gene: 4. Germline lookup yields CDR1 GTSNPN and CDR2 SVGIG (reference sequence). In nucleotides, the CDR3 is TGTGCCTGGAGTCGACTAGCGGGAAAATACGAGCAGTACTTC. Translating it yields CAWSRLAGKYEQYF.

The V call is TRBV7-9, the J call TRBJ2-1, with TRBD2 identical over 9 bases. CDR3 length equals 15 residues. With 2 bases clipped from V and 4 bases from J, the junction kept 3 bases outside the gene matches. The germline V gene has CDR1 SEHNR and CDR2 FQNEAQ (reference sequence). CDR3 protein: CASSLYLAGYNEQFF. CDR3 DNA: TGTGCCAGCAGCTTATATCTAGCGGGATACAATGAGCAGTTCTTC. The full variable domain, its missing parts supplied by reference TRBV7-9 and TRBJ2-1, is DTGVSQNPRHKITKRGQNVTFRCDPISEHNRLYWYRQTLGQGPEFLTYFQNEAQLEKSRLLSDRFSAERPKGSFSTLEIQRTEQGDSAMYLCASSLYLAGYNEQFFGPGTRLTVL.

The CDR3 loop is CASSFQGPIETQYF. CDR3 coding DNA: TGTGCCAGCAGTTTTCAGGGGCCGATAGAGACCCAGTACTTC. This chain uses TRBV28 with TRBJ2-5; the D gene is possibly TRBD1 (6 bases). The germline gives CDR1 MDHEN, CDR2 SYDVKM. The CDR3 consists of 14 residues. Trimming shortened V by 3 bases and J by 4 bases, and 12 bases separated the two germline ends.

This chain uses TRBV4-3 with TRBJ2-3; TRBD1 aligns across 8 bases. The CDR3 is 18 amino acids. CDR1 is LGHNA, CDR2 YSLEER, per germline. The V and J ends lost 0 bases and 2 bases, in that order; junction bases with no gene match: 10. CDR3 coding DNA: TGCGCCAGCAGCCAAGATATCGGGCAGGGGGCCATCACAGATACGCAGTATTTT. Protein: CASSQDIGQGAITDTQYF.

In this sample, this clone turned up many times. This chain connects TRBV18 to TRBJ2-5; no reliable D call. The CDR3 covers 11 residues. The V end was cut by 4 bases, the J end by 2 bases, with 2 bases between. Per germline, CDR1 KGHSH and CDR2 LQKENI. The CDR3 nucleotides are TGTGCCAGCTCACAACAAGAGACCCAGTACTTC. It yields the protein CASSQQETQYF.

This clone came up a few times. The chain recombines TRBV4-2 with TRBJ2-2; 7 bases agree with TRBD1. CDR3 size: 17 residues. The germline V gene encodes CDR1 LGHNA and CDR2 YNFKEQ. Trimming removed 0 bases from V and 6 bases from J; junction bases left unmatched: 10. The CDR3 spells CASSQDRLTGEAGELFF. In DNA form, the CDR3 reads TGTGCCAGCAGCCAAGATCGTCTCACAGGGGAAGCCGGGGAGCTGTTTTTT.

This clone was seen more than once but under ten times. The gene calls are TRBV28 and TRBJ1-1; 9 nucleotides align to TRBD1. V was pared by 9 bases and J by 1 base, with 12 bases of the junction left unmatched. Germline lookup yields CDR1 MDHEN and CDR2 SYDVKM. The CDR3 has 16 residues. The CDR3 DNA reads as TGTGCCAGACAGGCTACAGGGGGCCTAGAGAACACTGAAGCTTTCTTT. This encodes CARQATGGLENTEAFF.

In this sample, this clone turned up a few times. The rearrangement links TRBV19 to TRBJ1-5; D is possibly TRBD1 (5 bases). This CDR3 has 14 amino acids. Germline lookup yields CDR1 LNHDA and CDR2 SQIVND (reference sequence). The V gene lost 3 bases and the J gene lost 5 bases, with 11 bases spanning the gap. CDR3 in amino acids: CASSMDTGYQPQHF. CDR3 DNA sequence: TGTGCCAGTAGTATGGACACCGGATATCAGCCCCAGCATTTT.

This clone was seen only a few times. The chain uses TRBV19 and TRBJ2-2; D unresolved. The germline V and J ends were trimmed by 3 bases and 6 bases, with 11 bases remaining between them. Per the germline V gene, CDR1 is LNHDA and CDR2 is SQIVND (reference sequence). CDR3 length: 14 residues. As DNA, the CDR3 is TGTGCCAGTAGTATTCCCGTGGGGTCCGGGGAGCTGTTTTTT. Protein product: CASSIPVGSGELFF.

This clone was detected only a few times. V and J are TRBV18 and TRBJ1-3, with a possible D match to TRBD1 (6 bases). Germline CDR1 is KGHSH and CDR2 is LQKENI. Trimming pared 1 base from V and 0 bases from J, leaving 13 bases between. This CDR3 region has 17 residues. Here the CDR3 DNA reads TGTGCCAGCTCACCACAACCAGCGACAGGCTCTGGAAACACCATATATTTT. This codes for CASSPQPATGSGNTIYF.

This clone was counted ten times or more. The CDR3, as DNA: TGTGCCAGCTCACTACTCTCGGCCGGGACAGGAGGCACGGCTACTGAAGCTTTCTTT. Translated, it gives CASSLLSAGTGGTATEAFF. This chain links TRBV18 with TRBJ1-1, with TRBD1 matching over 8 bases. This CDR3 has 19 residues. With V trimmed by 4 bases and J by 5 bases, 21 bases remained unmatched. Germline CDR1 is KGHSH and CDR2 is LQKENI. Variable domain in full (rest from reference TRBV18 and TRBJ1-1): NAGVMQNPRHLVRRRGQEARLRCSPMKGHSHVYWYRQLPEEGLKFMVYLQKENIIDESGMPKERFSAEFPKEGPSILRIQQVVRGDSAAYFCASSLLSAGTGGTATEAFFGQGTRLTVV.